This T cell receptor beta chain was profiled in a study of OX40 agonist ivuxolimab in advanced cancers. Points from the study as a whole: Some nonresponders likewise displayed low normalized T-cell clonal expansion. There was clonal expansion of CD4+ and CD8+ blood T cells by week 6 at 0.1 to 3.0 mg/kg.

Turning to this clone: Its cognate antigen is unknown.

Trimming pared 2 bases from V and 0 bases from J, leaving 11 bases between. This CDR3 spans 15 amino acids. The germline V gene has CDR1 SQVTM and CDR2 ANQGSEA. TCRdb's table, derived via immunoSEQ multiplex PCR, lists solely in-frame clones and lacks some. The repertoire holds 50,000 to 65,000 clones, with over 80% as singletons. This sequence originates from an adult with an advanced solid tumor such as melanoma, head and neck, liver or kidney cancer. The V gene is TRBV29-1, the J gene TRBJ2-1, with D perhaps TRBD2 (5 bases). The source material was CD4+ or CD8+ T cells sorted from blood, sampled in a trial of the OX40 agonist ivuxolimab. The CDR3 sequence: CSVELPAGSYNEQFF. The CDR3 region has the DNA TGCAGCGTTGAACTCCCTGCGGGCTCCTACAATGAGCAGTTCTTC.